This entry features one TCR beta chain sequence. Antigen unknown. This sample stems from a study of PD-1 blockade in classical Hodgkin lymphoma. Points from the study as a whole: There was a significant rise in CD4+ TCR diversity by C4D1, with no such rise for CD8+.

TCRdb's table, derived via immunoSEQ multiplex PCR, lists solely in-frame clones and lacks some. The sample contains approximately 13,000 clones, around 77% of which appear only once. The CDR3 consists of 15 residues. V lost 1 base, J lost 12 bases, and 20 bases lay in between. CDR1 and CDR2 (germline): SGHRS, YFSETQ. There was relapse after autologous stem cell transplantation in every patient, and there was variation in brentuximab vedotin exposure. The sequence derives from a human donor with classical Hodgkin lymphoma. The J gene is TRBJ2-1, the V gene TRBV5-1; weak D call: TRBD1 (6 bases). Here the sequenced sample was peripheral blood mononuclear cells (PBMCs), taken at baseline. The CDR3 loop reads CASSLRTAGDGWQFF. The CDR3 DNA is TGCGCCAGCAGCTTGCGGACAGCCGGTGATGGGTGGCAGTTCTTC.